This T cell receptor (beta chain) was observed in a study of response to subunit inactivated influenza vaccine. This clonotype was seen only a few times. TCRdb passed the RT-PCR reads through MiXCR, listing each CDR3 protein once. Counted here are some 800,000 distinct CDR3 sequences, 21% occurring once; the ten biggest clones make up roughly 10%. CDR3 length: 15 amino acids. The V and J genes are TRBV21-1 and TRBJ1-4. TRBV21-1 is recorded as a pseudogene. Sequencing was performed on PBMCs from blood, taken more than 4 days after vaccination. The source of this sequence is a man in his fifties or sixties who received an inactivated influenza vaccine. The CDR3 reads CASSKVEKKNEKLFF. The CDR3 bases are TGTGCCAGCAGCAAAGTCGAGAAAAAGAATGAAAAACTGTTTTTT.